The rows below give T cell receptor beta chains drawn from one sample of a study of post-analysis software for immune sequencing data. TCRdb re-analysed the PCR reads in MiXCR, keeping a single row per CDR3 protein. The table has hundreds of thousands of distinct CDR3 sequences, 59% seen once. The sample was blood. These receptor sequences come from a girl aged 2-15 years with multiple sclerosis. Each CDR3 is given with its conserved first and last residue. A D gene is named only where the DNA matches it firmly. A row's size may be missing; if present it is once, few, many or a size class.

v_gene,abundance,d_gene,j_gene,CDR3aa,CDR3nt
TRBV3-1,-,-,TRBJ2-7,CASSQEKRGGYEQYF,TGTGCCAGCAGCCAAGAGAAAAGGGGTGGGTACGAGCAGTACTTC
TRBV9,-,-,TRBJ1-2,CASSPATVRWGRGYTF,TGTGCCAGCAGCCCAGCAACGGTCAGGTGGGGTCGTGGCTACACCTTC
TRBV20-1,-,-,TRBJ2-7,CSATLGHTKTYEQYF,TGCAGTGCTACCTTAGGACATACCAAGACCTACGAGCAGTACTTC
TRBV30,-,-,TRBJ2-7,CAWTRAGSWEQYF,TGTGCCTGGACTCGGGCGGGCTCTTGGGAGCAGTACTTC
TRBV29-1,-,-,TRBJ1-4,CSVSERANEKLFF,TGCAGCGTTTCGGAGAGAGCTAATGAAAAACTGTTTTTT
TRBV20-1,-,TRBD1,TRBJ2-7,CSARGQGYEQYF,TGCAGTGCTAGGGGACAGGGATACGAGCAGTACTTC
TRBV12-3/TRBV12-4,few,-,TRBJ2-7,CASSSSRGSGPSYEQYF,TGTGCCAGCAGTTCAAGCAGGGGTAGCGGGCCCTCCTACGAGCAGTACTTC
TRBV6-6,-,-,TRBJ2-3,CASSYSGRSTDTQYF,TGTGCCAGCAGTTACTCGGGACGGAGCACAGATACGCAGTATTTT
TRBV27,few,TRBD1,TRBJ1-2,CASSTSRQGSYTF,TGTGCCAGCAGCACCTCGCGACAGGGTAGCTACACCTTC
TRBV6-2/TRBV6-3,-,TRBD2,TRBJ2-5,CASRPLLAGGFQETQYF,TGTGCCAGCAGACCCCTTCTAGCGGGGGGCTTCCAAGAGACCCAGTACTTC
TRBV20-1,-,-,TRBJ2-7,CSASPSGSKQYF,TGCAGTGCTAGTCCGTCGGGGAGTAAGCAGTACTTC
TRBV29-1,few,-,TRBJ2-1,CSVVLRAGVFSYNEQFF,TGCAGCGTTGTGTTAAGGGCAGGGGTCTTTAGCTACAATGAGCAGTTCTTC
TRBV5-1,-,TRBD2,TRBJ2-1,CASSTVAGGGNEQFF,TGCGCCAGCAGCACCGTAGCGGGGGGCGGTAATGAGCAGTTCTTC
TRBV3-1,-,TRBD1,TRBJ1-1,CASSQDLGDSELNTEAFF,TGTGCCAGCAGCCAAGATTTAGGGGACAGCGAACTGAACACTGAAGCTTTCTTT
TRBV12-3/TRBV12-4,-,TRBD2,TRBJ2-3,CASSKPGLASTDTQYF,TGTGCCAGCAGTAAACCGGGACTAGCATCCACAGATACGCAGTATTTT
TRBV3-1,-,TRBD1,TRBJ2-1,CASSIQGATYNEQFF,TGTGCCAGCAGCATACAGGGGGCGACCTACAATGAGCAGTTCTTC
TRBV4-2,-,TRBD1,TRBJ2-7,CASSQAPGQGYHEQYF,TGTGCCAGCAGCCAAGCGCCGGGACAGGGTTACCACGAGCAGTACTTC
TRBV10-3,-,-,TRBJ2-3,CAISGSGGTDTQYF,TGTGCCATCAGTGGAAGTGGGGGCACAGATACGCAGTATTTT
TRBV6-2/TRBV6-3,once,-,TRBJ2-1,CASSYLPQGKSYNEQFF,TGTGCCAGCAGTTACTTACCACAGGGTAAATCCTACAATGAGCAGTTCTTC
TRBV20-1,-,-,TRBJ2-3,CSAEGQEDTQYF,TGCAGTGCGGAGGGCCAAGAAGATACGCAGTATTTT
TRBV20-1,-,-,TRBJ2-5,CSARDYGDPIQETQYF,TGCAGTGCTAGAGATTACGGGGACCCCATCCAAGAGACCCAGTACTTC
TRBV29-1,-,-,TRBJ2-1,CSVSRVDYNEQFF,TGCAGCGTTAGTCGGGTCGACTACAATGAGCAGTTCTTC
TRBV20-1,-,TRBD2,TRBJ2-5,CSARDQSGGAQETQYF,TGCAGTGCTAGAGATCAGAGCGGGGGGGCTCAAGAGACCCAGTACTTC
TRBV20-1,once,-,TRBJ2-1,CSAFRGGARNEQFF,TGCAGTGCATTTCGAGGGGGGGCCCGCAATGAGCAGTTCTTC
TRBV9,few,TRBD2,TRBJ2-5,CASSGLAGGQETQYF,TGTGCCAGCAGCGGACTAGCGGGGGGGCAAGAGACCCAGTACTTC
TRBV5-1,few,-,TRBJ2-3,CASSVETITDTQYF,TGCGCCAGCAGCGTCGAGACTATCACAGATACGCAGTATTTT
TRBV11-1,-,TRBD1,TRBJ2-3,CASSSDRDIDTQYF,TGTGCCAGCAGCTCCGACAGGGATATTGATACGCAGTATTTT
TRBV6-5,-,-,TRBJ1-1,CASSLGRVVNTEAFF,TGTGCCAGCAGTTTGGGCAGGGTGGTGAACACTGAAGCTTTCTTT
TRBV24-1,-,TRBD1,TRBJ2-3,CATSDPTGNPDTQYF,TGTGCCACCAGTGACCCGACAGGGAACCCAGATACGCAGTATTTT
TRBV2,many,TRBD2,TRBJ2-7,CASSLLAGSINEQYF,TGTGCCAGCAGTCTCTTAGCGGGGAGCATCAACGAGCAGTACTTC
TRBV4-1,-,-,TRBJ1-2,CASSQESGAGYTF,TGCGCCAGCAGCCAAGAATCTGGGGCCGGCTACACCTTC
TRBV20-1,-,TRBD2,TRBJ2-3,CSASPAGGVDTQYF,TGCAGTGCTAGCCCAGCGGGAGGGGTGGATACGCAGTATTTT
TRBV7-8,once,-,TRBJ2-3,CASSSKRRITDTQYF,TGTGCCAGCAGCAGCAAGAGGCGGATCACAGATACGCAGTATTTT
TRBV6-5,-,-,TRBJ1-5,CATKGGNNNQPQHF,TGTGCCACGAAAGGGGGGAATAACAATCAGCCCCAGCATTTT
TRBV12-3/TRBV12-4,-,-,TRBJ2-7,CASSLGGLGEQYF,TGTGCCAGCAGTTTGGGGGGTCTCGGCGAGCAGTACTTC
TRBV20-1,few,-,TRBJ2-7,CSAAPQLGEQYF,TGCAGTGCTGCCCCCCAGTTGGGCGAGCAGTACTTC
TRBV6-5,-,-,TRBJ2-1,CASGRLVSEQFF,TGTGCCAGCGGGCGACTAGTAAGCGAGCAGTTCTTC
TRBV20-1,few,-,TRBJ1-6,CSARGPTKGPLHF,TGCAGTGCTAGAGGGCCAACGAAAGGGCCTCTCCACTTT
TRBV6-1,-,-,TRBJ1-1,CASKGQTGNTEAFF,TGTGCCAGCAAAGGGCAAACAGGGAACACTGAAGCTTTCTTT
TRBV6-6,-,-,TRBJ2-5,CASSGTGARETQYF,TGTGCCAGCAGTGGTACGGGGGCTAGGGAGACCCAGTACTTC